This TCR beta chain was sequenced for a study of cytomegalovirus exposure and HLA in healthy donors. Study-wide background: The 120 million or so unique TCR beta sequences, from about 170 million T cells, were found by an earlier analysis. Whole-study findings and limits: Reportedly, fewer N-insertions than the approximately 680-donor mean appeared in an Asian-associated ancestry cluster in a later analysis. Previous analysis showed most TCR beta V segments were productive about 87% or about 30% of the time.

The primer mix had 60 Vbeta and 13 Jbeta primers. The protocol was immunoSEQ multiplex PCR, while the TCRdb copy is restricted to in-frame clones and leaves out a portion. The sample has about 150,000 clones, 70% to 80% seen once; the top ten hold less than 10%. The CDR3 consists of 14 residues. Per the germline V gene, CDR1 is SGHRS and CDR2 is YFSETQ. Losses at the gene ends were 4 bases for V and 0 bases for J; bases not matched to a gene: 3. About this clone itself: Its cognate antigen is unknown. Other nucleotide sequences in the sample specify the same CDR3.

This sequence joins TRBV5-1 and TRBJ1-1, with 7 bases aligning to TRBD1. The clonotype comes from a man in his thirties or forties in good health and CMV-seropositive. The specimen was PBMCs. The CDR3 sequence: CASSPGGMNTEAFF. DNA for the CDR3: TGCGCCAGCAGCCCAGGGGGTATGAACACTGAAGCTTTCTTT.